This TCR beta chain was profiled in a study of CD8 T cells in Susac syndrome. Negative isolation was applied to CD8+ and CD4+ T cells, and FACS enrichment was applied to TEMRA cells. Between the trimmed V and J ends, which lost 4 bases and 5 bases, there was a span of 14 bases. This CDR3 is 13 amino acids long. From germline, CDR1 is DFQATT and CDR2 SNEGSKA (reference sequence). Random hexamers were used to reverse transcribe 0.5 to 1 ug of RNA. From the immunoSEQ multiplex PCR reads, TCRdb called clonotypes with MiXCR, one entry per CDR3 protein. This sample has approximately 210,000 distinct CDR3 sequences, with roughly 96% found just once.

What was sequenced was CD4+ T cells from PBMCs. The V call is TRBV20-1, the J call TRBJ2-5, with D hard to call. This TCR was sampled from a human donor with multiple sclerosis. CDR3 nucleotide sequence: TGCAGTGCTACTTCGACTGCCCATGAGACCCAGTACTTC. Its translation is CSATSTAHETQYF.